A selection of T cell receptor beta chains follows, all from one sample in a study of cytomegalovirus exposure and HLA in healthy donors. Libraries were prepared by immunoSEQ multiplex PCR; TCRdb keeps only in-frame clonotypes and omits some of them. The sample has around 140,000 clones; 65% to 90% are singletons. Source material: PBMCs. Receptors were obtained from a woman in her 30s in good health and CMV-seronegative. CDR3s leave out the opening cysteine and the closing phenylalanine or tryptophan.

>TRBV27|TRBJ1-2
ASSPLPRQSYGYT
>TRBV19|TRBJ2-5
AIPTRDRGDHFQETQY
>TRBV27|TRBJ2-7
ASSMTGGYEQY
>TRBV15|TRBJ1-2
ATSRDTMNRMDRGVNYGYT
>TRBV4-1|TRBJ1-5
ASSQDTGTAVGQPQH
>TRBV30|TRBJ2-1
AWIRAASYNEQF
>TRBV18|TRBJ1-6
ASFSGQPNSPLH
>TRBV19|TRBJ1-1
ASSLAGVGAF
>TRBV5-1|TRBJ1-1
ASSLGSVTEAF
>TRBV4-3|TRBJ1-1
ASSQAGQNTEAF
>TRBV4-3|TRBJ2-2
ASSQDLAGRNFGNTGELF
>TRBV10-1|TRBJ2-3
ASSAGTGADTQY
>TRBV6-1|TRBJ2-3
ASSEFWTSGGGTQY
>TRBV20-1|TRBJ2-7
SAFSYEQY
>TRBV5-1|TRBJ2-7
ASSPDRSSYEQY
>TRBV6-5|TRBJ1-2
ASTRGGYGYT
>TRBV28|TRBJ1-4
ASSSQSRGEKLF
>TRBV6-6|TRBJ2-7
ASSPDGSSSYEQY
>TRBV5-6|TRBJ1-3
ASSLDLGEGNTIY
>TRBV15|TRBJ2-3
ATSRGSGRDRDTQY
>TRBV30|TRBJ2-7
AWSKGLASNSYEQY
>TRBV2|TRBJ1-2
ASSEPRGMWGYT
>TRBV5-3|TRBJ2-3
ARSLPLATLGDTQY
>TRBV28|TRBJ2-3
ASSPLLAGGTDTQY
>TRBV28|TRBJ1-1
ASSLLPRSTEAF
>TRBV28|TRBJ2-7
ASRQSTYEQY
>TRBV5-1|TRBJ1-2
ASSPEVAGGGYT
>TRBV10-3|TRBJ1-1
AISDRTGRTEAF
>TRBV28|TRBJ2-6
ASSLQGAYSGANVLT
>TRBV5-1|TRBJ1-2
ASSVDQGGGYT
>TRBV6-1|TRBJ1-5
ASIRQASNQPQH
>TRBV27|TRBJ1-1
ASSYSGNTEAF
>TRBV5-1|TRBJ2-3
ASSWKGKDADTQY
>TRBV19|TRBJ2-5
ASSISSGGETQY
>TRBV6-6|TRBJ2-1
ASSYPRGVSYNEQF
>TRBV5-1|TRBJ2-1
ASSLGGGDHNEQF
>TRBV5-4|TRBJ1-3
ASNEGAGNTIY
>TRBV28|TRBJ1-6
ASSGDRANSPLH
>TRBV11-2|TRBJ1-3
ASSRRTTGNTIY
>TRBV28|TRBJ1-4
ASSLRTQSFATNEKLF
>TRBV5-4|TRBJ2-7
ASRTSGRASYEQY
>TRBV27|TRBJ1-6
ASSLWGETIYNSPLH